The present entry profiles one T cell receptor beta chain with its context. These data come from a study of blood T cell repertoires in COVID-19. Whole-study context: The origin of the acute and convalescent COVID-19 samples was the United States, Italy and Spain. Nucleic acid was either cDNA or gDNA, and it came from T cells, B-cell-depleted T cells, or PBMCs.

Original data processing: Amplification with reference gene primers provided the estimates of nucleated cell counts. Repertoires were generated with immunoSEQ multiplex PCR, while TCRdb's copy carries only in-frame clones and drops some. The V and J calls and clone size come from that table; D and trimming were worked out from the DNA. Of roughly 150,000 clones detected, more than 60% appear once; the ten largest clones hold around 3%. This CDR3 has 13 residues. Germline V lookup: CDR1 MDHEN, CDR2 SYDVKM. Trimming left V 2 bases short and J 2 bases short, with 6 bases between. The chain carries TRBV28 and TRBJ1-2; no reliable D call. This TCR derives from a man aged 70 or older with acute or convalescent COVID-19. Sequenced material: peripheral blood. The CDR3 is CASSLTPNYGYTF. The CDR3 DNA follows: TGTGCCAGCAGTTTAACACCGAACTATGGCTACACCTTC.